This T cell receptor beta chain was captured by sequencing in a study of shared clonotypes between healthy human individuals. Some clones are missing from TCRdb's copy, which holds only in-frame ones; the method was immunoSEQ multiplex PCR. This repertoire shows over a million clones, approximately 80% found once; its top ten account for roughly 0.56%. V lost 7 bases and J lost 5; bases outside the gene matches: 5. The CDR3 totals 14 residues. The germline gives CDR1 MNHEY, CDR2 SMNVEV (reference sequence). V and J are TRBV27 and TRBJ2-7; 13 nucleotides align to TRBD2. The sequencing sample was made of memory CD4+ T cells from PBMCs. Specified subset: CD45RA-negative fraction. The sequence was obtained from a man between 18 and 35 years old in good health. Some clones in this sample may be carry-over from other donors' samples. CDR3 nucleotides: TGTGCCAGCAAACTAGCGGGAGGGCCCCACGAGCAGTACTTC. The encoded protein is CASKLAGGPHEQYF.